This record covers a single T cell receptor (beta chain). The sample originates from a study of blood T cell repertoires in COVID-19. Background on the study: There were acute and convalescent COVID-19 samples, and they came from the United States, Italy and Spain. T cells, B-cell-depleted T cells, or PBMCs provided the cDNA or gDNA that served as material.

Followed over time, Seattle patients had been enrolled while infection was active. As handled by the study authors: Amplification from reference gene primers served as the basis for estimated nucleated cell counts. Clones were sequenced by immunoSEQ multiplex PCR, and TCRdb holds only the in-frame ones, with some missing. That table furnishes V, J and clone size, whereas the DNA furnished D and trimming. The table has more than 200,000 clones, 70% to 90% seen once. This CDR3 comprises 15 residues. Germline CDR1 SGHDT, CDR2 YYEEEE. The V gene end was trimmed by 2 bases and the J gene end by 4 bases; junction bases not matched to a gene: 3.

The chain combines TRBV5-6 with TRBJ2-1; 10 bases are a match to TRBD1. The sequence was obtained from a woman aged 25 to 39 with COVID-19, enrolled during active disease. The sequencing input was peripheral blood. The CDR3 sequence is CASSLGTGVYNEQFF. The CDR3 nucleotides read TGTGCCAGCAGCTTAGGGACAGGGGTTTACAATGAGCAGTTCTTC.